A selection of T cell receptor beta chains follows, all from one sample in a study of cytomegalovirus exposure and HLA in healthy donors. TCRdb keeps only in-frame clones here, not all; method: immunoSEQ multiplex PCR. The sample has 150,000 to 200,000 clones; 85% are singletons. The material sequenced was PBMCs. These receptor sequences come from a man between 18 and 29 years old in good health and CMV-seropositive. Both conserved end residues are part of each CDR3. The D gene is left open where the match is weak. Clone size appears in some rows only: once, few, many, or a class for an expanded clone.

j_gene,v_gene,d_gene,abundance,CDR3nt,CDR3aa
TRBJ2-5,TRBV18,TRBD2,.,TGTGCCAGCTCATCTCTAGCGGGAGGGGAGACCCAGTACTTC,CASSSLAGGETQYF
TRBJ2-2,TRBV5-1,.,.,TGCGCCAGCAGCTTGGGCATGGGAACCCAAGGGGACACCGGGGAGCTGTTTTTT,CASSLGMGTQGDTGELFF
TRBJ1-6,TRBV4-1,.,few,TGCGCCAGCAGCCAAGATTGGGCTAATTCACCCCTCCACTTT,CASSQDWANSPLHF
TRBJ2-7,TRBV6-1,.,.,TGTGCCAGCAGTGTAAGAGGGAGCTCCTACGAGCAGTACTTC,CASSVRGSSYEQYF
TRBJ1-3,TRBV5-6,TRBD1,.,TGTGCCAGCAGCTTGTGGTTTGGGACAGGCCACTCTGGAAACACCATATATTTT,CASSLWFGTGHSGNTIYF
TRBJ2-2,TRBV11-3,.,.,TGTGCCAGCAGCTTAGGAGGGATAAACACCGGGGAGCTGTTTTTT,CASSLGGINTGELFF
TRBJ1-3,TRBV30,TRBD1,.,TGTGCCTGCCCGAATGGACAGGGCGCTGGAAACACCATATATTTT,CACPNGQGAGNTIYF
TRBJ2-7,TRBV10-2,TRBD1,.,TGCGCCAGCAGTGATGTTCGGACAGGGAAGAACGAGCAGTACTTC,CASSDVRTGKNEQYF
TRBJ2-1,TRBV5-1,TRBD2,.,TGCGCCAGCAGCTTTACAGCGGGGGTGGATGAGCAGTTCTTC,CASSFTAGVDEQFF
TRBJ2-1,TRBV2,TRBD2,.,TGTGCCAGCATGTCCCGAGCGGGGGGTGAGCAGTTCTTC,CASMSRAGGEQFF
TRBJ2-1,TRBV30,TRBD2,.,TGTGCCTCAGTAACTAGCGGCTCCTACAATGAGCAGTTCTTC,CASVTSGSYNEQFF
TRBJ1-4,TRBV11-2,.,.,TGTGCCAGCAGTCTTACACAGGCAACTAATGAAAAACTGTTTTTT,CASSLTQATNEKLFF
TRBJ1-3,TRBV28,TRBD1,.,TGTGCCAGCAGTTACAGGGGGCCAGGAAACACCATATATTTT,CASSYRGPGNTIYF
TRBJ2-5,TRBV20-1,.,.,TGCAGTGCCCTTGGGGGGGAGACCCAGTACTTC,CSALGGETQYF
TRBJ1-5,TRBV28,.,.,TGTGCCAGCATCAACCCGACAGCAGGTAGCAATCAGCCCCAGCATTTT,CASINPTAGSNQPQHF
TRBJ2-1,TRBV27,TRBD2,.,TGTGCCAGCAGTTTATTACTAGCCGCTAACGGGGGGGACAATGAGCAGTTCTTC,CASSLLLAANGGDNEQFF
TRBJ1-1,TRBV11-3,.,.,TGTGCCAGCAGCTTCGCTCAACGAGGGACTGAAGCTTTCTTT,CASSFAQRGTEAFF
TRBJ2-7,TRBV28,.,.,TGTGCCAGCAGTTTATCGGAGGGGAAGGTCTCCTACGAGCAGTACTTC,CASSLSEGKVSYEQYF
TRBJ2-5,TRBV27,TRBD1,.,TGTGCCAGCAGTTGGACAGGGAAAGAGACCCAGTACTTC,CASSWTGKETQYF
TRBJ2-3,TRBV2,TRBD1,.,TGTGCCAGTATGTCCGGGACAGGGTCGGATACGCAGTATTTT,CASMSGTGSDTQYF
TRBJ2-7,TRBV5-8,.,.,TGTGCCAGCAGCTTGACCAGTATCTCCTACGAGCAGTACTTC,CASSLTSISYEQYF
TRBJ1-3,TRBV6-1,.,.,TGTGCCAGCAGTGAATGGGGCCGCTCTGGAAACACCATATATTTT,CASSEWGRSGNTIYF
TRBJ1-2,TRBV5-6,TRBD1,.,TGTGCCAGCAGCTTGGTGGACAGGGAGTATGGCTACACCTTC,CASSLVDREYGYTF
TRBJ1-1,TRBV28,.,.,TGTGCCAGCAGTTTACGTGGGGGCTGGAACACTGAAGCTTTCTTT,CASSLRGGWNTEAFF
TRBJ2-7,TRBV10-2,.,.,TGCGCCAGCAGTGACCTTAGTGGGAGGCAGTACTTC,CASSDLSGRQYF
TRBJ1-5,TRBV6-1,TRBD1,.,TGTGCCAGCAGTGGCCGGGACAGGATTAGCAATCAGCCCCAGCATTTT,CASSGRDRISNQPQHF
TRBJ2-1,TRBV10-3,TRBD2,.,TGTGCCACGCGGGGACCCGGGACTAGAATGAATGAGCAGTTCTTC,CATRGPGTRMNEQFF
TRBJ2-2,TRBV6-4,TRBD2,once,TGTGCCAGCAGTCGACTAGCGGGGGACACCGGGGAGCTGTTTTTT,CASSRLAGDTGELFF
TRBJ2-2,TRBV7-8,.,.,TGTGCCAGCAGCCGTCTCGAACCAGGAGGTACCGGGGAGCTGTTTTTT,CASSRLEPGGTGELFF
TRBJ1-4,TRBV6-5,TRBD1,.,TGTGCCAGCAGGGCCCTACAGGGGCGGGCTGAAAAACTGTTTTTT,CASRALQGRAEKLFF
TRBJ2-1,TRBV27,.,.,TGTGCCAGCAGTAGACAGGCATACAATGAGCAGTTCTTC,CASSRQAYNEQFF
TRBJ1-4,TRBV28,TRBD1,.,TGTGCCAGCAGTTTAGGTTCAGGGGGGAATGAAAAACTGTTTTTT,CASSLGSGGNEKLFF
TRBJ2-3,TRBV29-1,.,.,TGCAGCGTTGTTGGCCTCGGAGGTACTAGCACAGATACGCAGTATTTT,CSVVGLGGTSTDTQYF
TRBJ2-2,TRBV7-9,TRBD2,.,TGTGCCAGCAGCTTGTCAGCGGGGGGAAGGACCGGGGAGCTGTTTTTT,CASSLSAGGRTGELFF
TRBJ1-2,TRBV5-5,TRBD1,.,TGTGCCAGCAGCTTGACAGGGGAGGCCTATGGCTACACCTTC,CASSLTGEAYGYTF
TRBJ2-3,TRBV5-1,.,.,TGCGCCAGCAGCTTTGGCAGGGGCCGTAGCACAGATACGCAGTATTTT,CASSFGRGRSTDTQYF